One sample yielded the 24 T cell receptor beta chains listed below, sequenced in a study of metastatic and nonmetastatic thyroid tumors. TCRdb reanalyzed the PCR reads via MiXCR. The sample includes some 14,000 clones, just under 35% of them seen just once. Thyroid surgery was preceded by no treatment in any patient. The sequenced sample was tumor tissue. Receptors originate from a male donor with papillary thyroid cancer or a benign thyroid nodule (not recorded which). Some clones in this sample may be carry-over from other donors' samples.

The sample holds a few counts of this clone. The J gene is TRBJ1-1, the V gene TRBV6-2 or TRBV6-3; tentative D call: TRBD1 (6 bases). CDR1 is MNHEY and CDR2 is SVGEGT in the germline V gene. The CDR3 totals 16 residues. V lost 0 bases and J lost 0, with 11 bases in between. This CDR3 reads CASSYSGRTVNTEAFF. The CDR3 DNA is TGTGCCAGCAGTTACTCGGGGAGGACAGTGAACACTGAAGCTTTCTTT.

In its sample, this clone ranks as medium-sized. The chain uses TRBV18 and TRBJ2-7, with TRBD2 identical over 9 bases. Germline CDR1 KGHSH, CDR2 LQKENI. There are 15 residues in the CDR3. The trim removed 8 bases at V and 4 bases at J, leaving 12 bases unmatched. The DNA of the CDR3 is TGTGCCAGCGATAGCGGGAGAAGGGTTAGTTACGAGCAGTACTTC. Translating it yields CASDSGRRVSYEQYF.

This clone was counted between two and nine times. The V call is TRBV12-3 or TRBV12-4, the J call TRBJ2-7; 7 bases match TRBD2. Losses at the gene ends were 7 bases for V and 4 bases for J; bases not matched to a gene: 10. The CDR3 is made up of 14 amino acids. The CDR3 DNA reads as TGTGCCAGCAATGAGGCGGGAGTTCCGTACGAGCAGTACTTC. The encoded protein is CASNEAGVPYEQYF.

This clone qualifies as medium-sized (0.01 to 0.1%). The chain uses TRBV6-1 and TRBJ2-7, with 8 bases that match TRBD2. Looked up from germline, CDR1 is MNHNS and CDR2 is SASEGT. This CDR3 comprises 14 residues. J gave up 2 bases and V 1 base, and 1 base lay outside the gene matches. CDR3 protein: CASSEVAGPYEQYF. The CDR3 bases are TGTGCCAGCAGTGAAGTAGCGGGGCCCTACGAGCAGTACTTC.

The chain employs TRBV20-1 and TRBJ2-1; D unclear. The ends were cut back, 0 bases at V and 2 bases at J, with 8 bases in the middle. The CDR3 sequence is 14 residues long. The V gene's germline CDR1 is DFQATT and CDR2 SNEGSKA (reference sequence). CDR3 sequence: CSARDALAYNEQFF. The CDR3, as DNA: TGCAGTGCTAGAGATGCATTAGCCTACAATGAGCAGTTCTTC.

The chain recombines TRBV12-3 or TRBV12-4 with TRBJ2-7; no clear D gene. V gave up 10 bases and J gave up 0 bases, with 13 bases separating them. This CDR3 contains 13 residues. The CDR3: CATSLTTSYEQYF. The DNA for the CDR3 is TGTGCCACGTCGCTCACTACCTCCTACGAGCAGTACTTC.

The table lists this clone with a count of one. A junction end diverges from the germline sequence, so it may reflect a read error. The V call is TRBV6-1, the J call TRBJ2-7, with 8 bases lining up with TRBD1. Germline CDR1 and CDR2: MNHNS and SASEGT. The CDR3 length is 17 residues. CDR3 sequence: CASRLSERQGLSDEQYF. CDR3 bases: TGTGCCAGCAGACTGTCTGAACGACAGGGGCTCTCCGACGAGCAGTACTTC.

This clone was counted many times. This rearrangement joins TRBV12-3 or TRBV12-4 to TRBJ2-1; D not resolved. The CDR3 has 11 residues. V shed 4 bases and J shed 5 bases, with 3 bases lying between them. For the CDR3, the DNA is TGTGCCAGCAGTTCGAACAATGAGCAGTTCTTC. Protein product: CASSSNNEQFF.

The V gene is TRBV12-3 or TRBV12-4, the J gene TRBJ2-1, with a weak D call TRBD1 (5 bases). Trimming took off 10 bases at V and 6 bases at J, with 19 bases between the two ends. The CDR3 consists of 14 residues. The CDR3 is CAILGGASGNEQFF. The CDR3 region has the DNA TGTGCCATCTTGGGTGGGGCATCAGGCAATGAGCAGTTCTTC.

In this sample, this clone turned up a few times. This chain uses TRBV28 with TRBJ2-5; a weak D match, TRBD2 (6 bases). Germline V lookup: CDR1 MDHEN, CDR2 SYDVKM. The CDR3 loop spans 12 amino acids. The germline V and J ends were trimmed by 4 bases and 10 bases, with 13 bases remaining between them. CDR3 coding DNA: TGTGCCAGCAGTTCTCGGACTACCCTCCAGTACTTC. This translates into CASSSRTTLQYF.

This clone was observed many times. This clone may be a read error of a much larger clone one base away. Other nucleotide sequences from this sample produce the same CDR3. This chain connects TRBV2 to TRBJ2-1; 13 bases are a match to TRBD2. The CDR3 spans 17 residues. Germline CDR1 SNHLY, CDR2 FYNNEI. The V and J ends lost 6 bases and 4 bases, in that order; junction bases with no gene match: 9. The CDR3 spells CASSRLAGGLVYNEQFF. The CDR3 region has the DNA TGTGCCAGCAGCAGACTAGCGGGAGGACTCGTTTACAATGAGCAGTTCTTC.

This clone came up many times. The V call is TRBV19, the J call TRBJ2-1; 9 bases are shared with TRBD1. CDR1 and CDR2 (germline): LNHDA, SQIVND (reference sequence). This CDR3 has 15 residues. Unmatched junction bases numbered 3, after V lost 6 bases and J lost 0 bases. This chain's CDR3 is CASRQTGGSYNEQFF. CDR3 nucleotides: TGTGCCAGTAGACAGACAGGGGGCTCCTACAATGAGCAGTTCTTC.

This clone was detected only a few times. With a much larger clone just one base away, this may be a read error. The chain has TRBV3-1 and TRBJ2-5, with D unclear. Germline CDR1 is LGHDT and CDR2 is YNNKEL (reference sequence). The CDR3 is 14 residues long. The CDR3 spells CSSSQDIGRETQYF. Here the CDR3 DNA reads TGTTCCAGCAGCCAAGATATAGGGCGGGAGACCCAGTACTTC.

This clone came up many times. This chain links TRBV27 with TRBJ2-1; 7 bases agree with TRBD2. V lost 3 bases and J lost 2; bases outside the gene matches: 1. Germline V CDR1 and CDR2: MNHEY, SMNVEV (reference sequence). CDR3 length: 14 amino acids. The CDR3 is CASSFRGAYNEQFF. The CDR3 DNA follows: TGTGCCAGCAGTTTTCGGGGGGCCTACAATGAGCAGTTCTTC.

This clone appeared a few times. The J gene is TRBJ2-1, the V gene TRBV28; 10 bases fit TRBD2. V gave up 2 bases and J gave up 10 bases; unmatched junction bases: 14. CDR1 and CDR2 (germline): MDHEN, SYDVKM. The CDR3 spans 17 residues. The CDR3 nucleotides are TGTGCCAGCAGTTTAGAAGGTGTTGGGACTAGCGATGACGAGCAGTTCTTC. Translation gives CASSLEGVGTSDDEQFF.

This clone was observed many times. The chain is built from TRBV20-1 and TRBJ2-5, with 10 bases lining up with TRBD2. Germline V gene lookup returns CDR1 DFQATT and CDR2 SNEGSKA (reference sequence). Losses at the gene ends were 6 bases for V and 3 bases for J; bases not matched to a gene: 16. The length of the CDR3 is 17 residues. The CDR3 sequence: CSATERGGSRFKETQYF. In DNA, the CDR3 is TGCAGTGCAACTGAGCGGGGGGGCTCGAGGTTCAAAGAGACCCAGTACTTC.

The sample holds many counts of this clone. The genes are TRBV15 and TRBJ1-1; tentatively, D is TRBD1 (6 bases). The CDR3 is 13 amino acids. Germline CDR1 LNHNV, CDR2 YYDKDF (reference sequence). Trimming removed 0 bases at V and 11 bases at J, with 13 bases between. DNA of the CDR3: TGTGCCACCAGCAGAGAAGGAGGGGGTAGGGCTTTCTTT. Translated, it gives CATSREGGGRAFF.

This clone was found many times. This chain connects TRBV5-6 to TRBJ2-3, with D unclear. Trimming pared 1 base from V and 3 bases from J, leaving 15 bases between. CDR3 length equals 16 residues. Germline V gene data show CDR1 as SGHDT and CDR2 as YYEEEE. Written as DNA, the CDR3 is TGTGCCAGCAGCTTGTTGTTGGTAGTAGGGACAGATACGCAGTATTTT. Protein sequence: CASSLLLVVGTDTQYF. Combining the CDR3 with reference TRBV5-6 and TRBJ2-3 gives the whole variable domain DAGVTQSPTHLIKTRGQQVTLRCSPKSGHDTVSWYQQALGQGPQFIFQYYEEEERQRGNFPDRFSGHQFPNYSSELNVNALLLGDSALYLCASSLLLVVGTDTQYFGPGTRLTVL.

Comment on this clone: One end of the junction does not line up with germline, which may come from a read error. V is TRBV20-1 and J is TRBJ1-2; no firm D call. In germline, CDR1 is DFQATT, CDR2 SNEGSKA (reference sequence). The CDR3 is made up of 13 amino acids. The CDR3 DNA sequence: TGCAGTGCTAGAGAAAAGGCGCGGTATGACTACACCTTC. It codes for CSAREKARYDYTF.

This clone came up many times. The chain employs TRBV7-2 and TRBJ2-5, with D tentatively TRBD2 (5 bases). The V end was cut by 0 bases, the J end by 3 bases, with 8 bases between. The germline V gene has CDR1 SGHTA and CDR2 FQGNSA. This CDR3 has 14 amino acids. The CDR3 nucleotides read TGTGCCAGCAGCTTAGCAGGGCGGGAAGAGACCCAGTACTTC. It encodes CASSLAGREETQYF.

Ten or more counts support this clone. Other DNA variants within this sample encode the same CDR3. The V and J genes are TRBV7-6 and TRBJ2-3; either TRBD1 or TRBD2 may supply D (5 bases each). CDR1 and CDR2 (germline): SGHVS, FNYEAQ. Trimming removed 3 bases from V and 2 bases from J, with 15 bases in between. The CDR3 consists of 16 residues. The CDR3 DNA is TGTGCCAGCAGCTTTTCCGGAGCAGGGACCACAGATACGCAGTATTTT. Its translation: CASSFSGAGTTDTQYF.

A word on this clone: At one of its ends the junction is not consistent with the germline gene, which may arise from a read error. The V and J genes are TRBV20-1 and TRBJ2-6, with TRBD2 as a possible D gene (5 bases). The CDR3 totals 17 residues. Per germline, CDR1 DFQATT and CDR2 SNEGSKA (reference sequence). This CDR3 is CSASPTGRSVGVNVLTF. The CDR3 DNA follows: TGCAGTGCTAGCCCCACCGGACGTTCAGTCGGGGTCAACGTCCTGACTTTC.

In this sample, this clone turned up a few times. A much more abundant neighbour one base away suggests this may be a read error. Other DNA variants within this sample encode the same CDR3. The chain uses TRBV20-1 and TRBJ1-2, with no clear D. This CDR3 comprises 12 residues. Germline V lookup: CDR1 DFQATT, CDR2 SNEGSKA (reference sequence). In DNA, the CDR3 is TGCAGCGCTAGACTAAATAACTATGGCTACACCTTC. Its protein is CSARLNNYGYTF.

The rearrangement uses TRBV20-1 and TRBJ1-5, with D possibly being TRBD1 (5 bases). Trimming cost V 3 bases and J 8 bases, with 11 bases left between them. The CDR3 contains 12 residues. CDR1 and CDR2 (germline): DFQATT, SNEGSKA (reference sequence). For the CDR3, the DNA is TGCAGTGCTAGTGGGGGGGACGAGCCCCAGCATTTT. Protein product: CSASGGDEPQHF.